This T cell receptor (beta chain) is from a study of cytomegalovirus exposure and HLA in healthy donors. The study ran its PCR with 60 Vbeta and 13 Jbeta primers. Sequenced by immunoSEQ multiplex PCR; TCRdb stores in-frame clones only, minus some. The profile covers about 110,000 clones, with about 64% appearing a single time and over 2.5% taken by the ten largest. This CDR3 is 14 amino acids long. Germline values: CDR1 SGHRS, CDR2 YFSETQ. Between the trimmed V and J ends, which lost 1 base and 2 bases, there was a span of 9 bases. This receptor was obtained from a female donor in good health and CMV-seronegative. The V call is TRBV5-1, the J call TRBJ1-2; the D gene is possibly TRBD1 (5 bases). The sample comprised PBMCs. The CDR3, as DNA: TGCGCCAGCAGCTTGTATCCAGGGAACTATGGCTACACCTTC. It translates to CASSLYPGNYGYTF.